This TCR beta chain came from a study of T cell repertoires and Cas9 in healthy adults. The germline V gene has CDR1 MRHNA and CDR2 SNTAGT. V lost 10 bases to trimming and J lost 3 bases; unmatched junction nucleotides: 7. This CDR3 is 13 amino acids long. Profiled with immunoSEQ multiplex PCR; TCRdb holds only in-frame clones, not every one. Of about 14,000 clones in the sample, about 91% were seen once. Input material: Tregs (CD4+, CD25+, CD127-, CD137-, CD154-) from PBMCs; culture status not recorded. The source is a human donor in good health. The chain couples TRBV6-4 to TRBJ1-2; 8 positions match TRBD1. The CDR3 sequence is CAILPDRDYGYTF. CDR3 in DNA: TGTGCCATCCTTCCGGACAGGGACTATGGCTACACCTTC.